Listed below are T cell receptor beta chains from one sample, sequenced in a study of blood T cells in healthy people across ages. MiXCR, run by TCRdb on the 5' RACE reads, gives a single entry per CDR3 protein. The table shows fewer than 1,000,000 distinct CDR3 sequences, with roughly 44% occurring only once. The material sequenced was blood. Receptors were obtained from a man aged 60 to 69 in good health. Each CDR3 is given without its conserved first and last residue.

TRBV5-1,TRBJ2-1,ASSWGDRTETYNEQF
TRBV7-2,TRBJ1-1,ASSLAQGLNTEAF
TRBV29-1,TRBJ2-1,SQERLYEQF
TRBV6-1,TRBJ2-1,ATTADLYNEQF
TRBV11-2,TRBJ2-4,ASSSGQTLAKNIQY
TRBV3-1,TRBJ1-6,ASSQAWTGYNSPLH
TRBV9,TRBJ1-6,ASSARQGFGSPLH
TRBV4-1,TRBJ2-4,ASSQDQAALYNEQY
TRBV27,TRBJ2-7,TSSPPGDSGGKKY
TRBV11-2,-,ASSPLAGASSYNEQY
TRBV20-1,TRBJ2-6,SAGGTGKRSGANVLT
TRBV7-2,TRBJ2-7,ASSLGGGGIAYEQY
TRBV15,TRBJ2-1,ATSRVAGTGFGETQF
TRBV6-2/TRBV6-3,TRBJ2-5,ASEGGRLSQETQY
TRBV9,TRBJ2-1,ASSAGQGSYNEQF
TRBV2,TRBJ1-2,ASSEMRDRVGYT
TRBV19,TRBJ2-1,ASSSLLAEQF
TRBV11-3,TRBJ2-3,ASSLLTRTDTQY
TRBV7-2,-,ASSLGVWGVYNEQY
TRBV29-1,TRBJ2-1,SVEDGQPAYNEQF
TRBV6-2/TRBV6-3,TRBJ2-3,ASSAGSRIGTQY
TRBV4-3,TRBJ2-3,ASSQSTLRDTQY
TRBV29-1,-,SATGLSGPSYNEQY
TRBV4-3,TRBJ1-3,ASSQTSGAGNTIY
TRBV15,TRBJ2-7,ATSKDRGPYEQY
TRBV19,TRBJ2-5,ATRDGLRKSETQY
TRBV20-1,TRBJ1-1,SVTGRTNTEAF
TRBV5-1,TRBJ2-5,ASRGGLAGDEGQETQY
TRBV12-3/TRBV12-4,TRBJ1-2,ASSTRQGTGYT
TRBV18,TRBJ2-3,ASAAGTSFDTQY
TRBV7-9,TRBJ2-1,ASSLAPGLGTHEQF
TRBV12-3/TRBV12-4,TRBJ2-1,ASTQGYNEQF
TRBV28,TRBJ1-5,ASSSDGTGYQPQH
TRBV12-3/TRBV12-4,TRBJ2-5,ASSRRGTQY
TRBV7-2,TRBJ2-7,ASSLRAPRSYEQY
TRBV9,TRBJ1-5,ASSDTGTQPQH
TRBV12-3/TRBV12-4,TRBJ1-1,ASSLEGFTEAF
TRBV4-3,TRBJ2-3,ASSPSGTSLTDTQY
TRBV12-3/TRBV12-4,TRBJ2-3,ASTPGLAGGLQY